Below, 25 T cell receptor beta chains from the same sample are listed, as sequenced in a study of T cells in localized non-small cell lung cancer. The protocol was immunoSEQ multiplex PCR, while the TCRdb copy is restricted to in-frame clones and leaves out a portion. The table has 20,000 to 30,000 clones, approximately 90% seen once. Here the sequenced sample was peripheral blood, taken before any cancer treatment. The receptors were gathered from a female donor older than 55 with stage II squamous cell lung carcinoma.

The count of this clone is one. The chain couples TRBV2 to TRBJ1-6; 8 bases are shared with TRBD1. CDR3 length: 16 amino acids. V shed 5 bases and J 6 bases; nucleotides not matched to a gene: 9. Germline V gives CDR1 SNHLY, CDR2 FYNNEI. The CDR3 DNA follows: TGTGCCAGCAGTTGGACTCGGGACAGGACTAATTCACCCCTCCACTTT. Encoded protein: CASSWTRDRTNSPLHF.

This clone appeared a few times. CDR3 residues: CASSENRVSYEQYF. Here the CDR3 DNA reads TGTGCCAGCAGTGAAAACAGGGTCTCCTACGAGCAGTACTTC. V gene TRBV2 combines with J gene TRBJ2-7, with D possibly TRBD1 on 6 matching bases. In germline, CDR1 is SNHLY, CDR2 FYNNEI. V was pared by 2 bases and J by 0 bases, with 8 bases between. CDR3 length: 14 residues.

The chain has TRBV6-5 and TRBJ1-1; perhaps TRBD1 as D (6 bases). This CDR3 region has 15 residues. V was clipped by 6 bases and J by 5 bases, with 19 bases between them. CDR1 is MNHEY and CDR2 is SVGAGI in the germline V gene. CDR3 region: CASRDLYRDGTEAFF. The CDR3 region has the DNA TGTGCCAGCAGGGACCTTTACAGGGATGGGACTGAAGCTTTCTTT.

The V and J genes are TRBV30 and TRBJ2-1, with D tentatively TRBD2 (7 bases). Germline CDR1 is GTSNPN and CDR2 is SVGIG (reference sequence). CDR3 size: 14 residues. Trimming removed 0 bases from V and 15 bases from J, with 21 bases in between. The CDR3 sequence is CAWSVRGAAPDGFF. CDR3 DNA: TGTGCCTGGAGTGTACGGGGGGCCGCCCCAGATGGGTTCTTC.

This chain joins TRBV11-2 and TRBJ2-3; 9 bases align to TRBD2. With 2 bases clipped from V and 5 bases from J, the junction kept 8 bases outside the gene matches. Germline CDR1 is SGHAT and CDR2 is FQNNGV. The CDR3 extends over 16 amino acids. The CDR3 here is CASSLRGVAGEDTQYF. CDR3 coding DNA: TGTGCCAGCAGCTTAAGGGGGGTAGCGGGAGAAGATACGCAGTATTTT.

This chain connects TRBV5-4 to TRBJ2-1; no definite D call. The CDR3 is made up of 15 amino acids. Germline CDR1 reads SGHNT; CDR2 reads YYREEE (reference sequence). V was cut by 4 bases and J by 0 bases, with 11 bases left in between. The CDR3 coding sequence is TGTGCCAGCAGCCCAACTTTTGTCTCCTACAATGAGCAGTTCTTC. It yields the protein CASSPTFVSYNEQFF.

The CDR3 DNA sequence: TGCGCCAGCAGCCAAGATCAGGGTGCAAACACCATATATTTT. This sequence encodes CASSQDQGANTIYF. J is TRBJ1-3 and V is TRBV4-3; D may be TRBD1 (5 bases). Between the trimmed V and J ends, which lost 0 bases and 6 bases, there was a span of 9 bases. Per germline, CDR1 LGHNA and CDR2 YSLEER. The CDR3 has 14 residues.

The chain links TRBV30 to TRBJ1-2; 7 positions match TRBD1. The germline V gene encodes CDR1 GTSNPN and CDR2 SVGIG (reference sequence). CDR3 size: 13 residues. Trimming cost V 4 bases and J 1 base; bases outside gene matches: 3. The CDR3 here is CAWTGGNNYGYTF. The CDR3 nucleotides are TGTGCCTGGACAGGGGGTAATAACTATGGCTACACCTTC.

The chain is built from TRBV27 and TRBJ1-4; D possibly corresponds to TRBD1 (5 bases). The V end was cut by 6 bases, the J end by 4 bases, with 18 bases between. From germline, CDR1 is MNHEY and CDR2 SMNVEV (reference sequence). CDR3 length: 16 residues. The CDR3 is CASRKSSQGVNEKLFF. The CDR3 DNA follows: TGTGCCAGCAGAAAGTCGAGTCAGGGAGTTAATGAAAAACTGTTTTTT. Supplemented by reference TRBV27 and TRBJ1-4, the full variable domain reads EAQVTQNPRYLITVTGKKLTVTCSQNMNHEYMSWYRQDPGLGLRQIYYSMNVEVTDKGDVPEGYKVSRKEKRNFPLILESPSPNQTSLYFCASRKSSQGVNEKLFFGSGTQLSVL.

V usage is TRBV11-2 and J usage is TRBJ1-2; D not certain. From germline, CDR1 is SGHAT and CDR2 FQNNGV. This CDR3 region has 13 residues. The V gene lost 4 bases and the J gene lost 3 bases, with 9 bases spanning the gap. The CDR3 coding sequence is TGTGCCAGCAGCTCCCCCCCATACTATGGCTACACCTTC. Translation gives CASSSPPYYGYTF.

The rearrangement links TRBV10-3 to TRBJ1-3, with D possibly being TRBD1 (6 bases). Germline V CDR1 and CDR2: ENHRY, SYGVKD. This CDR3 is built from 16 residues. The V gene lost 7 bases and the J gene lost 0 bases, with 16 bases spanning the gap. This CDR3 reads CAIMQGSGSSGNTIYF. The CDR3 coding sequence is TGTGCCATCATGCAGGGGTCGGGGAGCTCTGGAAACACCATATATTTT.

This clone came up once. V usage is TRBV5-5 and J usage is TRBJ1-1; D gene unclear. This CDR3 has 14 residues. V was pared by 4 bases and J by 4 bases, with 14 bases between. Per germline, CDR1 SGHKS and CDR2 YYEKEE (reference sequence). DNA of the CDR3: TGTGCCAGCAGCGGGCAGCTCTTTGGCACTGAAGCTTTCTTT. Protein product: CASSGQLFGTEAFF.

The rearrangement joins TRBV2 to TRBJ1-5, with TRBD1 as a possible D gene (6 bases). Germline-derived CDR1 and CDR2 are SNHLY and FYNNEI. Trimming took 7 bases from V and 5 from J, leaving 21 bases between them. The CDR3 has 16 residues. DNA for the CDR3: TGTGCCAGCATGTCTGTGACAGGAACACCGGATCAGCCCCAGCATTTT. Its translation is CASMSVTGTPDQPQHF.

The chain couples TRBV6-6 to TRBJ1-5; TRBD1 matches 9 bases. The V gene's germline CDR1 is MNHNY and CDR2 SVGAGI (reference sequence). Trimming took 7 bases from V and 1 from J; bases not matched to a gene: 2. This CDR3 is built from 14 residues. CDR3 nucleotide sequence: TGTGCCAGCAAAGGACAGGGGAGCAATCAGCCCCAGCATTTT. As protein: CASKGQGSNQPQHF.

CDR3 residues: CASGGGRTYNEQFF. The CDR3 region has the DNA TGTGCTAGTGGGGGGGGCCGAACGTACAATGAGCAGTTCTTC. J is TRBJ2-1 and V is TRBV12-5; D could derive from TRBD1 or TRBD2 (6 bases each). The CDR3 extends over 14 amino acids. Germline V gene sequence: CDR1 LGHNT, CDR2 FRNRAP. V lost 6 bases and J lost 4, with 13 bases in between.

This clone was recorded once. CDR3 sequence (DNA): TGTGCCAGCAGGAGCGGGGGGAAATGGACCCAGTACTTC. Translating gives CASRSGGKWTQYF. This chain connects TRBV6-1 to TRBJ2-5, with TRBD2 matching over 9 bases. This CDR3 has 13 amino acids. J lost 7 bases, V lost 6 bases, and 6 bases had no gene match. The germline gives CDR1 MNHNS, CDR2 SASEGT.

The chain combines TRBV5-1 with TRBJ1-1; D is uncertain. The CDR3 is 13 amino acids. Germline lookup yields CDR1 SGHRS and CDR2 YFSETQ. V lost 3 bases and J lost 0, with 6 bases in between. DNA for the CDR3: TGCGCCAGCAGCTCCGGGATGAACACTGAAGCTTTCTTT. Translated: CASSSGMNTEAFF.

The chain couples TRBV6-8 to TRBJ2-1, with 13 bases identical to TRBD2. V lost 7 bases and J lost 6; bases outside the gene matches: 9. CDR3 length equals 16 residues. Germline CDR1 MNHGY, CDR2 SAAAGT. The CDR3 bases are TGTGCCAGCAAACTAGCGGGAGGGGTAAAATTCAATGAGCAGTTCTTC. This sequence encodes CASKLAGGVKFNEQFF.

In this sample, this clone turned up once. The V call is TRBV29-1, the J call TRBJ2-5; 13 positions agree with TRBD2. The CDR3 sequence is 14 residues long. The J segment lost 5 bases and the V segment lost 5 bases, leaving 5 bases of the junction unmatched. Germline-derived CDR1 and CDR2 are SQVTM and ANQGSEA. The CDR3 here is CSVRTSGRSETQYF. The CDR3 coding sequence is TGCAGCGTTAGGACTAGCGGGAGAAGCGAGACCCAGTACTTC.

The chain is built from TRBV19 and TRBJ1-6; D might be TRBD1 (6 bases). CDR3 length: 16 residues. CDR1 LNHDA and CDR2 SQIVND come from the germline V gene (reference sequence). Trimming took 7 bases from V and 4 from J, leaving 17 bases between them. CDR3 sequence: CASTRGVQGYNSPLHF. The CDR3, as DNA: TGTGCCAGTACCCGGGGGGTACAGGGATATAATTCACCCCTCCACTTT.

CDR3 region: CASSFAQVDGTDTQYF. As DNA, the CDR3 is TGTGCCAGCAGTTTCGCCCAGGTCGACGGCACAGATACGCAGTATTTT. This chain links TRBV6-6 with TRBJ2-3; D uncertain. This CDR3 spans 16 amino acids. Trimming left V 4 bases short and J 1 base short, with 15 bases between. CDR1 is MNHNY, CDR2 SVGAGI, per germline (reference sequence).

The chain links TRBV5-4 to TRBJ1-2; D not certain. CDR1 and CDR2 from the germline V gene are SGHNT and YYREEE (reference sequence). Trimming pared 0 bases from V and 4 bases from J, leaving 4 bases between. This CDR3 is 12 amino acids long. In nucleotides, the CDR3 is TGTGCCAGCAGCTTGGACGGCTATGGCTACACCTTC. Amino acid sequence: CASSLDGYGYTF.

The chain recombines TRBV7-2 with TRBJ1-1; D is possibly TRBD1 (5 bases). The CDR3 covers 16 residues. The germline CDR1 and CDR2 sequences are SGHTA and FQGNSA. V lost 0 bases and J lost 4, with 15 bases in between. The CDR3, as DNA: TGTGCCAGCAGCTTAGCTGCCCGGGCAAGGGGCACTGAAGCTTTCTTT. Protein: CASSLAARARGTEAFF.

The V and J genes are TRBV4-3 and TRBJ2-6; perhaps D is TRBD1 or TRBD2 (5 bases each). The CDR3 loop spans 18 amino acids. The V end was cut by 1 base, the J end by 3 bases, with 16 bases between. Per germline, CDR1 LGHNA and CDR2 YSLEER. The CDR3 nucleotides read TGCGCCAGCAGCCAAGGGAGTGACGGGGCCGGTGGGGCCAACGTCCTGACTTTC. Translating it yields CASSQGSDGAGGANVLTF.

The chain uses TRBV7-8 and TRBJ1-2; D gene ambiguous. Germline V lookup: CDR1 SGHVS, CDR2 FQNEAQ. Trimming shortened V by 4 bases and J by 2 bases, and 5 bases separated the two germline ends. This CDR3 has 12 residues. The CDR3, as DNA: TGTGCCAGCAGCTCGACAAACTATGGCTACACCTTC. Translation: CASSSTNYGYTF.